This TCR beta chain appears in the sequencing data of a study of blood T cell repertoires in COVID-19. The CDR3 is 16 residues long. V lost 4 bases and J lost 2, with 18 bases in between. Germline lookup yields CDR1 MNHEY and CDR2 SMNVEV (reference sequence). Sequencing used immunoSEQ multiplex PCR; TCRdb keeps in-frame clones, though not all of them. The sample carries under 450,000 clones, around 89% recorded once. The chain links TRBV27 to TRBJ2-7, with TRBD2 as a possible D gene (7 bases). The sequenced material came from peripheral blood. The source of this sequence is a woman aged 40 to 50 with COVID-19, enrolled during active disease. The chain's CDR3 is CASSSAFTGTTYEQYF. The CDR3 DNA reads as TGTGCCAGCAGTTCAGCCTTTACAGGGACTACCTACGAGCAGTACTTC.